Here is one TCR beta chain with its context. The sample comes from a study of shared clonotypes between healthy human individuals. Division of CD4+ cells produced a CD45RA+ naive subset and a CD45RA-negative memory subset. The CDR3 sequence is 12 residues long. Germline V CDR1 and CDR2: ENHRY, SYGVKD. Between the trimmed V and J ends, which lost 8 bases and 4 bases, there was a span of 10 bases. Assay: immunoSEQ multiplex PCR; the TCRdb copy retains only in-frame clones and omits some. The sample records more than 1,200,000 clones, 98% being singletons. The TCR sequence derives from a man younger than 40 in good health. Sequenced sample: naive CD4+ T cells sorted from blood. As for subset: CD45RA+ positively selected. The chain links TRBV10-3 to TRBJ2-3; a weak D match, TRBD1 (5 bases). The CDR3 loop reads CAIAETADTQYF. CDR3 nucleotides: TGTGCCATCGCTGAGACAGCAGATACGCAGTATTTT.